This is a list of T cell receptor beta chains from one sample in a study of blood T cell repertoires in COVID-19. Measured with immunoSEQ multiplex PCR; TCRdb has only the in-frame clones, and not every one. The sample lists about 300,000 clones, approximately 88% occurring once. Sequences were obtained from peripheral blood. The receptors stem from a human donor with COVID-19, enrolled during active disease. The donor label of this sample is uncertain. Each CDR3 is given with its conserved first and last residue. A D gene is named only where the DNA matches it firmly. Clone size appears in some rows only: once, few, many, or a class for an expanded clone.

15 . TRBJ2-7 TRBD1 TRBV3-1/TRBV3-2 CASSQDRTGDYEQYF TGTGCCAGCAGCCAAGATAGGACAGGGGACTACGAGCAGTACTTC
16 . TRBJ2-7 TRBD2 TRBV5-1 CASSIGTSGLSYEQYF TGCGCCAGCAGCATAGGGACTAGCGGTCTCTCCTACGAGCAGTACTTC
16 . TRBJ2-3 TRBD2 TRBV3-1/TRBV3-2 CASSPGGGGGTDTQYF TGTGCCAGCAGCCCCGGGGGCGGGGGGGGCACAGATACGCAGTATTTT
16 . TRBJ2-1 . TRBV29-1 CSVEVSTASSYNEQFF TGCAGCGTTGAAGTTAGTACAGCCTCCTCCTACAATGAGCAGTTCTTC
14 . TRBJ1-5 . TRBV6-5 CASTSDGGKQPQHF TGTGCCAGCACCTCGGACGGGGGGAAGCAGCCCCAGCATTTT
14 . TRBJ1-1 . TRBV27 CASTSGGVYTEAFF TGTGCCAGCACCTCAGGCGGGGTATACACTGAAGCTTTCTTT
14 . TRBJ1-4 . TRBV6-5 CASSRGETNEKLFF TGTGCCAGCAGCCGGGGGGAAACTAATGAAAAACTGTTTTTT
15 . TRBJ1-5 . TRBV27 CASSLAGALNQPQHF TGTGCCAGCAGTTTGGCGGGTGCTCTTAATCAGCCCCAGCATTTT
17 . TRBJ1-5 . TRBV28 CASGNREGGVHNQPQHF TGTGCCAGCGGTAACAGGGAGGGAGGGGTACACAATCAGCCCCAGCATTTT
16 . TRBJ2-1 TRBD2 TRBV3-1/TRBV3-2 CASSHRLAGNYNEQFF TGTGCCAGCAGCCACCGACTAGCGGGGAACTACAATGAGCAGTTCTTC
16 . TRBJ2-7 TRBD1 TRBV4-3 CASSQDGTGRSYEQYF TGCGCCAGCAGCCAAGACGGGACAGGGCGATCCTACGAGCAGTACTTC
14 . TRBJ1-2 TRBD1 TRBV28 CASSSQGAEYGYTF TGTGCCAGCAGTTCCCAGGGGGCGGAATATGGCTACACCTTC
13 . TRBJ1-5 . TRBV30 CAWSVQSDQPQHF TGTGCCTGGAGTGTACAGAGTGATCAGCCCCAGCATTTT
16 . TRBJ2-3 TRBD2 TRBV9 CASSVTGLAGTDTQYF TGTGCCAGCAGCGTGACCGGACTAGCCGGCACAGATACGCAGTATTTT
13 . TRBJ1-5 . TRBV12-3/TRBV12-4 CASSLQVDQPQHF TGTGCCAGCAGTTTACAGGTGGATCAGCCCCAGCATTTT
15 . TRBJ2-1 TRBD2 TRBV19 CASSYGTSGYNEQFF TGTGCCAGTAGTTACGGGACTAGCGGCTACAATGAGCAGTTCTTC
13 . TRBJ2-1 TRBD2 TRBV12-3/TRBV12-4 CASTRGGGGEQFF TGTGCCAGCACCCGGGGCGGCGGGGGTGAGCAGTTCTTC
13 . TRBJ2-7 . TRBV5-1 CASSLDRGYEQYF TGCGCCAGCAGCTTGGATCGGGGGTACGAGCAGTACTTC
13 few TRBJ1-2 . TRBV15 CATSRDLGGGYTF TGTGCCACCAGCAGAGATCTAGGGGGAGGCTACACCTTC
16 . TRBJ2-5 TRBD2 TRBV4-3 CASSQDWASGQETQYF TGCGCCAGCAGCCAAGATTGGGCTAGCGGACAAGAGACCCAGTACTTC
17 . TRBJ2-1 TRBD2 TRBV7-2 CASSLDPGSGRRNEQFF TGTGCCAGCAGCTTAGACCCTGGGAGCGGGAGGAGGAATGAGCAGTTCTTC
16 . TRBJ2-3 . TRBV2 CASTPSLASGTDTQYF TGTGCCAGCACACCCTCGTTGGCTAGCGGCACAGATACGCAGTATTTT
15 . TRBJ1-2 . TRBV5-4 CASSFGTPGDYGYTF TGTGCCAGCAGCTTCGGGACACCCGGCGACTATGGCTACACCTTC
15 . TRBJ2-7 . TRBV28 CASSLVTRTPYEQYF TGTGCCAGCAGTTTAGTAACTAGGACTCCTTACGAGCAGTACTTC
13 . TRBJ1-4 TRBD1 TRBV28 CASRRDRDEKLFF TGTGCCAGCAGACGGGACAGGGATGAAAAACTGTTTTTT
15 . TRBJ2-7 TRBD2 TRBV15 CATSRDGGGGAEQYF TGTGCCACCAGCAGAGATGGGGGGGGAGGGGCCGAGCAGTACTTC
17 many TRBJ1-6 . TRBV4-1 CASSQVDMGLINSPLHF TGCGCCAGCAGCCAGGTGGATATGGGCCTTATAAATTCACCCCTCCACTTT
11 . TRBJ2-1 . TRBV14 CASSSAWEQFF TGTGCCAGCAGCTCCGCGTGGGAGCAGTTCTTC
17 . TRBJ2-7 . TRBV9 CASSVAGSGSDSYEQYF TGTGCCAGCAGCGTAGCTGGATCCGGGAGTGACTCCTACGAGCAGTACTTC
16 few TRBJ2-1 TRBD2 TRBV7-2 CASSLARLAGESEQFF TGTGCCAGCAGCTTAGCGAGGCTAGCGGGAGAGAGTGAGCAGTTCTTC
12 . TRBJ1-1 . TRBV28 CASSPGYTEAFF TGTGCCAGCAGCCCAGGGTACACTGAAGCTTTCTTT
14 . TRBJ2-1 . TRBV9 CASSPPQSYNEQFF TGTGCCAGCAGCCCCCCCCAATCCTACAATGAGCAGTTCTTC
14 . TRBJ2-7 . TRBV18 CASSPPYDTYEQYF TGTGCCAGCTCACCACCCTATGATACCTACGAGCAGTACTTC
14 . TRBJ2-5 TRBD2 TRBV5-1 CASSLTLAGETQYF TGCGCCAGCAGCTTAACCCTAGCGGGAGAGACCCAGTACTTC
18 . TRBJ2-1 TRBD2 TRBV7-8 CASSFPLLAGVVYNEQFF TGTGCCAGCAGCTTCCCCCTTTTAGCGGGAGTCGTCTACAATGAGCAGTTCTTC
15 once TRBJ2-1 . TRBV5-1 CASSLTQVSYNEQFF TGCGCCAGCAGCTTGACACAGGTTTCCTACAATGAGCAGTTCTTC
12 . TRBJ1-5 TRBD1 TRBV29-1 CSARTGNQPQHF TGCAGCGCCCGGACAGGGAATCAGCCCCAGCATTTT
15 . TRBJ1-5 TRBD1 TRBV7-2 CASSFKGGEFQPQHF TGTGCCAGCAGCTTCAAAGGGGGCGAGTTTCAGCCCCAGCATTTT
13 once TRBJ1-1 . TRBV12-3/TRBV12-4 CASSTTVFTEAFF TGTGCCAGCAGTACGACAGTTTTCACTGAAGCTTTCTTT
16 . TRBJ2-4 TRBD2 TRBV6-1 CASSEPSSGKRDIQYF TGTGCCAGCAGTGAACCTTCTAGCGGGAAGAGGGACATTCAGTACTTC
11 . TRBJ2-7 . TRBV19 CASSTGYGQYF TGTGCCAGTAGTACAGGTTACGGGCAGTACTTC
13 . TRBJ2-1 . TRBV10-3 CAITSGVSNEQFF TGTGCCATCACCTCAGGGGTTTCAAATGAGCAGTTCTTC
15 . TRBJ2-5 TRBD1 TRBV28 CASTVPGQGYETQYF TGTGCCAGCACCGTACCGGGACAGGGTTACGAGACCCAGTACTTC
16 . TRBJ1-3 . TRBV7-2 CASSSAPGNPGNTIYF TGTGCCAGCAGCTCAGCGCCAGGGAATCCTGGAAACACCATATATTTT
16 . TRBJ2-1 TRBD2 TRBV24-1 CATSDRTSGTSHEQFF TGTGCCACCAGTGACCGAACTAGCGGGACGTCTCATGAGCAGTTCTTC
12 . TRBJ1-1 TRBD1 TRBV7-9 CASSEQGRRAFF TGTGCCAGCAGCGAACAGGGGAGGAGGGCTTTCTTT
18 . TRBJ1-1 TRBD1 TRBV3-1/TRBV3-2 CATMRNRGSGWPATEAFF TGTGCCACCATGAGGAACAGGGGGAGTGGCTGGCCGGCCACTGAAGCTTTCTTT
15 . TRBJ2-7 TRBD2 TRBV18 CASSFGGPERGEQYF TGTGCCAGCTCATTCGGCGGGCCTGAGCGGGGTGAGCAGTACTTC
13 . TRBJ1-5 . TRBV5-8 CASSLDGNQPQHF TGTGCCAGCAGCTTGGACGGTAATCAGCCCCAGCATTTT
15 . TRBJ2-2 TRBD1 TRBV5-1 CASSSGQGGTGELFF TGCGCCAGCAGCTCGGGACAGGGAGGCACCGGGGAGCTGTTTTTT
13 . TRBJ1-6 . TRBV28 CASSLLRVSPLHF TGTGCCAGCAGTTTATTACGGGTCTCACCCCTCCACTTT
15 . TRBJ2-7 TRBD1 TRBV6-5 CASSDGQGYTYEQYF TGTGCCAGCAGCGACGGACAGGGATATACCTACGAGCAGTACTTC